Below, 9 T cell receptor beta chains from the same sample are listed, as sequenced in a study of beta chain features in type 1 diabetes. Expressed TCRB transcripts were sequenced, since all the RNA that had been isolated was reverse transcribed. Generated by immunoSEQ multiplex PCR, the TCRdb table keeps only in-frame clones and is missing some. Among around 250,000 clones, around 68% were seen once, and the ten largest hold approximately 0.053%. Sequencing was carried out using naive CD4+ T cells from blood. All receptors derive from a man aged 25-45 years in good health.

This sequence joins TRBV7-8 and TRBJ2-3, with D tentatively TRBD2 (6 bases). This CDR3 comprises 13 residues. With 4 bases removed from V and 1 base from J, the gap between germline ends came to 6 bases. Germline CDR1 SGHVS, CDR2 FQNEAQ. The CDR3 DNA is TGTGCCAGCAGCTGGGGGGGCACAGATACGCAGTATTTT. Its translation is CASSWGGTDTQYF.

The rearrangement links TRBV10-3 to TRBJ2-3, with a weak D call TRBD1 (6 bases). Germline V gene lookup returns CDR1 ENHRY and CDR2 SYGVKD. The CDR3 contains 16 residues. V lost 5 bases and J 0 bases, leaving 15 bases between the germline ends. The CDR3 DNA reads TGTGCCATCAGTAACCTAGGGGGTCGTAGCACAGATACGCAGTATTTT. Translated, it gives CAISNLGGRSTDTQYF.

The chain carries TRBV14 and TRBJ2-2, with 7 bases aligning to TRBD2. This CDR3 region has 13 residues. Losses at the gene ends were 4 bases for V and 7 bases for J; bases not matched to a gene: 3. CDR1 SGHDN and CDR2 FVKESK come from the germline V gene. This CDR3 is CASSPWEGGELFF. The CDR3 nucleotides read TGTGCCAGCAGCCCTTGGGAGGGCGGGGAGCTGTTTTTT.

J is TRBJ2-7 and V is TRBV25-1; D not resolved. The germline gives CDR1 MGHDK, CDR2 SYGVNS. The CDR3 is 16 amino acids. V was pared by 0 bases and J by 4 bases, with 16 bases between. CDR3 loop: CASSEYGGKREYEQYF. The CDR3 nucleotides are TGTGCCAGCAGTGAATATGGCGGTAAAAGGGAATACGAGCAGTACTTC.

This sequence joins TRBV19 and TRBJ2-1; D gene unclear. The V gene lost 8 bases and the J gene lost 15 bases, with 23 bases spanning the gap. CDR3 size: 13 residues. The germline V gene encodes CDR1 LNHDA and CDR2 SQIVND (reference sequence). CDR3 nucleotides: TGTGCCAGTGGCCCCCGTGAGACGGCCCTGTTGTTCTTC. This gives the protein CASGPRETALLFF.

The gene calls are TRBV30 and TRBJ2-7; D remains unclear. This CDR3 has 12 amino acids. Trimming pared 3 bases from V and 2 bases from J, leaving 8 bases between. CDR1 is GTSNPN and CDR2 is SVGIG in the germline V gene (reference sequence). The CDR3 reads CAWRTLTYEQYF. CDR3 DNA sequence: TGTGCCTGGAGGACATTGACCTACGAGCAGTACTTC.

This CDR3 reads CAWSTGDTEAFF. DNA of the CDR3: TGTGCCTGGAGTACGGGGGACACTGAAGCTTTCTTT. V is TRBV30 and J is TRBJ1-1, with D possibly matching TRBD1 (5 bases). The CDR3 runs 12 residues. V dropped 2 bases and J dropped 3 bases, with 7 bases sitting between them. Germline loops: CDR1 GTSNPN, CDR2 SVGIG (reference sequence).

This clone was picked up a small number of times. V and J are TRBV29-1 and TRBJ2-2, with 12 nucleotides matching TRBD2. Germline V gene data show CDR1 as SQVTM and CDR2 as ANQGSEA. The CDR3 length is 14 residues. The junction had 2 bases not matched to a gene; V was cut back by 6 bases and J by 3 bases. The CDR3: CSVRLAGDTGELFF. The DNA of the CDR3 is TGCAGCGTCCGACTAGCGGGAGACACCGGGGAGCTGTTTTTT.

The chain uses TRBV29-1 and TRBJ2-7; D unclear. V was cut by 7 bases and J by 7 bases, with 11 bases left in between. Germline-derived CDR1 and CDR2 are SQVTM and ANQGSEA. The CDR3 has 10 residues. CDR3 in DNA: TGCAGCGCGAGGAACGGGGAGCAGTACTTC. This encodes CSARNGEQYF.